These 6 T cell receptor beta chains share one sample of origin, sequenced in a study of early T cells in non-severe SARS-CoV-2 infection (dated by TCRdb to the early 2020s). Library prep was done by 5' RACE. This sample was sequenced with a NextSeq 500. Using fastp at Q25 and MiXCR, TCRdb reprocessed the public reads and kept productive beta chains. Rows matching on CDR3 protein sequence are summarized as one entry with the most common DNA and genes. In this sample the table shows about 57,000 distinct CDR3 sequences, around 13% of which occur a single time. 4% to 5% of the sample belongs to the ten largest clones. The source material was whole blood. The receptor set was obtained from an adult who was a healthcare worker with PCR-confirmed SARS-CoV-2 infection or an uninfected control (not recorded which).

This clonotype was seen many times. This sequence joins TRBV9 and TRBJ1-6; a weak D match, TRBD1 (6 bases). CDR3 length: 16 residues. Germline V gene lookup returns CDR1 SGDLS and CDR2 YYNGEE. V dropped 5 bases and J dropped 0 bases, with 12 bases sitting between them. The CDR3 reads CASSKETGSYNSPLHF. In DNA form, the CDR3 reads TGTGCCAGCAGTAAGGAGACAGGCTCCTATAATTCACCCCTCCACTTT.

This clonotype has a count of ten or more. The chain couples TRBV6-5 to TRBJ1-1; tentatively, D is TRBD1 (5 bases). The germline V gene encodes CDR1 MNHEY and CDR2 SVGAGI. The length of the CDR3 is 14 residues. V lost 4 bases and J lost 1, with 10 bases in between. The CDR3 DNA reads TGTGCCAGCAGTTCTCCGACAGAGAACACTGAAGCTTTCTTT. It encodes CASSSPTENTEAFF.

This clonotype was observed many times. CDR3 in amino acids: CASSTGYIQYF. DNA for the CDR3: TGTGCCAGTAGTACGGGTTACATTCAGTACTTC. This chain joins TRBV19 and TRBJ2-4; no clear D. The CDR3 has 11 amino acids. The germline V gene has CDR1 LNHDA and CDR2 SQIVND (reference sequence). Trimming stripped 4 bases from V and 8 bases from J, with 6 bases between.

This clonotype was found many times. J is TRBJ1-2 and V is TRBV12-3 or TRBV12-4; no definite D call. V gave up 2 bases and J gave up 5 bases, with 9 bases separating them. CDR3 length: 13 amino acids. CDR3 coding DNA: TGTGCCAGCAGTTTAAGGGTGGGATATGGCTACACCTTC. Residues: CASSLRVGYGYTF.

The table lists this clonotype with many counts. This chain connects TRBV6-5 to TRBJ1-4; D ambiguous. The V end was cut by 4 bases, the J end by 5 bases, with 8 bases between. Germline loops: CDR1 MNHEY, CDR2 SVGAGI. The CDR3 consists of 13 residues. CDR3 bases: TGTGCCAGCAGTTGGGAGACGAATGAAAAACTGTTTTTT. Protein product: CASSWETNEKLFF.

This clonotype was counted only a few times. The chain joins TRBV25-1 to TRBJ2-5; D is perhaps TRBD1 (6 bases). CDR1 is MGHDK and CDR2 is SYGVNS in the germline V gene. The CDR3 totals 15 residues. Trimming cost V 5 bases and J 3 bases, with 16 bases left between them. The CDR3 nucleotides read TGTGCCAGCAGTCCCCCCTTAACAGGGAAAGAGACCCAGTACTTC. This gives the protein CASSPPLTGKETQYF. Full variable domain (remainder filled in from reference TRBV25-1 and TRBJ2-5): EADIYQTPRYLVIGTGKKITLECSQTMGHDKMYWYQQDPGMELHLIHYSYGVNSTEKGDLSSESTVSRIRTEHFPLTLESARPSHTSQYLCASSPPLTGKETQYFGPGTRLLVL.